The next 20 T cell receptor beta chains were all read from a single sample in a study of neoadjuvant anti-PD-1 for oral cavity cancer. Profiled with immunoSEQ multiplex PCR; TCRdb holds only in-frame clones, not every one. The sample contains approximately 15,000 clones, around three fifths of which appear only once. The material sequenced was PBMCs, taken before nivolumab (anti-PD-1) treatment. Receptor source: a person aged 35-79 years with oral cavity squamous cell carcinoma.

The CDR3 sequence is CASSLFVTANSGANVLTF. CDR3 sequence (DNA): TGCGCCAGCAGCTTGTTTGTGACAGCCAACTCTGGGGCCAACGTCCTGACTTTC. The chain is built from TRBV5-1 and TRBJ2-6, with D possibly TRBD1 on 5 matching bases. The ends were cut back, 1 base at V and 0 bases at J, with 14 bases in the middle. CDR1 is SGHRS, CDR2 YFSETQ, per germline. This CDR3 spans 18 amino acids.

The rearrangement links TRBV29-1 to TRBJ1-2, with D uncertain. The germline CDR1 and CDR2 sequences are SQVTM and ANQGSEA. V lost 2 bases to trimming and J lost 8 bases, with 6 bases between them. This CDR3 has 10 amino acids. CDR3 bases: TGCAGCGTTGAAACGGAGGGCTACACCTTC. This encodes CSVETEGYTF.

The chain couples TRBV6-1 to TRBJ1-1, with D unresolved. With 7 bases removed from V and 4 bases from J, the gap between germline ends came to 13 bases. Germline assignment: CDR1 MNHNS and CDR2 SASEGT. The CDR3 is made up of 13 amino acids. In nucleotides, the CDR3 is TGTGCCAGCAAACACCCCTCGGGCACTGAAGCTTTCTTT. Its protein product is CASKHPSGTEAFF.

V and J are TRBV30 and TRBJ2-5; 13 bases agree with TRBD2. The V segment lost 1 base and the J segment 7 bases; nucleotides outside the gene matches: 3. The germline gives CDR1 GTSNPN, CDR2 SVGIG (reference sequence). The CDR3 extends over 14 amino acids. CDR3 bases: TGTGCCTGGAGTGGGACTAGCGGGAGATGGACCCAGTACTTC. Its protein product is CAWSGTSGRWTQYF.

This clone was detected only a few times. This chain connects TRBV2 to TRBJ2-1; 9 bases align to TRBD1. The germline V gene encodes CDR1 SNHLY and CDR2 FYNNEI. Losses at the gene ends were 6 bases for V and 3 bases for J; bases not matched to a gene: 6. The CDR3 spans 15 residues. CDR3 sequence: CASRDRGVLYNEQFF. The CDR3 DNA follows: TGTGCCAGCAGGGACAGGGGAGTACTCTACAATGAGCAGTTCTTC.

The chain couples TRBV7-9 to TRBJ2-7; 13 nucleotides agree with TRBD2. J was trimmed by 4 bases and V by 1 base; bases with no gene match: 13. Germline values: CDR1 SEHNR, CDR2 FQNEAQ (reference sequence). The CDR3 totals 19 residues. CDR3 in DNA: TGTGCCAGCAGCTTAGGGTGGGGCGATCGGACTAGCGGGAGATACGAGCAGTACTTC. Translated, it gives CASSLGWGDRTSGRYEQYF.

The V gene is TRBV27, the J gene TRBJ2-3; D not certain. The CDR3 extends over 14 amino acids. Trimming removed 2 bases at V and 4 bases at J, with 10 bases between. The germline V gene has CDR1 MNHEY and CDR2 SMNVEV (reference sequence). CDR3 amino acids: CASSLQGFPDTQYF. CDR3 in DNA: TGTGCCAGCAGTTTACAAGGCTTTCCAGATACGCAGTATTTT.

This sequence joins TRBV15 and TRBJ2-1; unclear D gene. The length of the CDR3 is 14 residues. Germline V gene lookup returns CDR1 LNHNV and CDR2 YYDKDF (reference sequence). V lost 0 bases to trimming and J lost 5 bases, with 8 bases between them. The CDR3 here is CATSRDLTHNEQFF. The DNA of the CDR3 is TGTGCCACCAGCAGAGATCTCACCCACAATGAGCAGTTCTTC.

This clone was seen just once. The rearrangement joins TRBV5-1 to TRBJ2-6, with D uncertain. This CDR3 has 16 amino acids. Trimming shortened V by 1 base and J by 2 bases, and 10 bases separated the two germline ends. Germline lookup yields CDR1 SGHRS and CDR2 YFSETQ. CDR3 loop: CASSLTTVPGANVLTF. The CDR3 DNA reads as TGCGCCAGCAGCTTGACCACAGTGCCTGGGGCCAACGTCCTGACTTTC.

This chain joins TRBV6-5 and TRBJ2-7; 12 nucleotides agree with TRBD1. V lost 2 bases and J lost 4; bases outside the gene matches: 3. This CDR3 contains 15 residues. Germline values: CDR1 MNHEY, CDR2 SVGAGI. The CDR3 nucleotides are TGTGCCAGCAGTTACGGGACAGGGGGCGCATACGAGCAGTACTTC. Its protein is CASSYGTGGAYEQYF.

This clone appeared a single time. V and J are TRBV5-6 and TRBJ1-5; tentatively, D is TRBD1 (5 bases). The CDR3 totals 14 residues. V was pared by 1 base and J by 1 base, with 6 bases between. Germline V gene data show CDR1 as SGHDT and CDR2 as YYEEEE. CDR3 nucleotide sequence: TGTGCCAGCAGCTTGCGGGACAGCAATCAGCCCCAGCATTTT. Its translation: CASSLRDSNQPQHF.

This clone was counted between two and nine times. The rearrangement links TRBV5-1 to TRBJ1-6, with D possibly matching TRBD1 (6 bases). The CDR3 length is 14 residues. V was pared by 0 bases and J by 14 bases, with 15 bases between. Germline V lookup: CDR1 SGHRS, CDR2 YFSETQ. For the CDR3, the DNA is TGCGCCAGCAGCTTGGTTTCCCGACAGGTAGCCCTCCACTTT. Protein sequence: CASSLVSRQVALHF.

For this clone: One end of the junction is discordant with germline, which a read error may explain. The V gene is TRBV7-7, the J gene TRBJ2-5; no definite D call. The CDR3 sequence is 13 residues long. The germline CDR1 and CDR2 sequences are SSHAT and FNYEAQ (reference sequence). The CDR3 DNA reads as TGTGCTAGCAGCCCCGGGTACCCAGAGACCCAGTACTTC. Its translation is CASSPGYPETQYF.

The CDR3 bases are TGCGCCAGCGGGGACAGGACTCTCTACGAGCAGTACTTC. Its translation: CASGDRTLYEQYF. The chain recombines TRBV10-2 with TRBJ2-7; 8 nucleotides agree with TRBD1. V shed 8 bases and J 3 bases; nucleotides not matched to a gene: 6. Germline V gives CDR1 WSHSY, CDR2 SAAADI. This CDR3 spans 13 amino acids.

This clone has a handful of counts. The V call is TRBV6-1, the J call TRBJ2-7; unclear D gene. This CDR3 contains 15 residues. Germline V gives CDR1 MNHNS, CDR2 SASEGT. V dropped 0 bases and J dropped 3 bases, with 12 bases sitting between them. The CDR3 is CASSEAHTASYEQYF. In DNA form, the CDR3 reads TGTGCCAGCAGTGAAGCCCACACCGCCAGCTACGAGCAGTACTTC.

This chain uses TRBV7-8 with TRBJ2-3; no definite D call. Trimming shortened V by 5 bases and J by 6 bases, and 12 bases separated the two germline ends. Germline V gene data show CDR1 as SGHVS and CDR2 as FQNEAQ. This CDR3 comprises 13 residues. CDR3 nucleotide sequence: TGTGCCAGCAGCCCCCCTAGGGTGGATACGCAGTATTTT. Translation: CASSPPRVDTQYF.

The V and J genes are TRBV5-6 and TRBJ1-1; D gene unclear. In germline, CDR1 is SGHDT, CDR2 YYEEEE. With 2 bases removed from V and 4 bases from J, the gap between germline ends came to 18 bases. The CDR3 has 16 residues. The CDR3 DNA reads TGTGCCAGCAGCTTAGACAACACCCTTGGAGGCACTGAAGCTTTCTTT. Protein: CASSLDNTLGGTEAFF. Full variable domain (outside the CDR3, taken from reference TRBV5-6 and TRBJ1-1): DAGVTQSPTHLIKTRGQQVTLRCSPKSGHDTVSWYQQALGQGPQFIFQYYEEEERQRGNFPDRFSGHQFPNYSSELNVNALLLGDSALYLCASSLDNTLGGTEAFFGQGTRLTVV.

The J gene is TRBJ2-5, the V gene TRBV7-8, with 12 bases aligning to TRBD2. The CDR3 spans 16 residues. The germline gives CDR1 SGHVS, CDR2 FQNEAQ. With V trimmed by 0 bases and J by 5 bases, 4 bases remained unmatched. The CDR3 reads CASSLATSGGGETQYF. As DNA, the CDR3 is TGTGCCAGCAGCTTAGCGACTAGCGGGGGCGGGGAGACCCAGTACTTC.

The chain recombines TRBV9 with TRBJ2-5; D remains unclear. The CDR3 spans 14 residues. CDR1 is SGDLS and CDR2 is YYNGEE in the germline V gene. The ends were cut back, 0 bases at V and 4 bases at J, with 10 bases in the middle. The CDR3 sequence: CASSVVGGGETQYF. CDR3 in DNA: TGTGCCAGCAGCGTAGTAGGCGGCGGAGAGACCCAGTACTTC.

The chain carries TRBV6-1 and TRBJ1-5, with D possibly matching TRBD1 (6 bases). The CDR3 has 15 residues. The V gene lost 5 bases and the J gene lost 0 bases, with 11 bases spanning the gap. The germline CDR1 and CDR2 sequences are MNHNS and SASEGT. CDR3 in DNA: TGTGCCAGCAGTCTTTACAGGGATAGCAATCAGCCCCAGCATTTT. Protein product: CASSLYRDSNQPQHF.